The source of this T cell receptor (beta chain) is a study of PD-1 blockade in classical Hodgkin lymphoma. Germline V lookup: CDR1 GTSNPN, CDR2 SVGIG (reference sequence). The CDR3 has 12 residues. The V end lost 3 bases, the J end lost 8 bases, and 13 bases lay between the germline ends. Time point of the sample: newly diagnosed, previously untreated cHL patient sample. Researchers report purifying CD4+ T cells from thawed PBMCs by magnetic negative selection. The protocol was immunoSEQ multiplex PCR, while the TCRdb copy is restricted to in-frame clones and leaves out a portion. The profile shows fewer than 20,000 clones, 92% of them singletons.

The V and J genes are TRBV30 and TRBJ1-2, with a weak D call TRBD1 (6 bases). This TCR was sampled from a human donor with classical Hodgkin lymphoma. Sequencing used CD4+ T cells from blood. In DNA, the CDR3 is TGTGCCTGGAGAACAGGGTCGGGAGGCTACACCTTC. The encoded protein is CAWRTGSGGYTF. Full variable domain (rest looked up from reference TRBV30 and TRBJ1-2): SQTIHQWPATLVQPVGSPLSLECTVEGTSNPNLYWYRQAAGRGLQLLFYSVGIGQISSEVPQNLSASRPQDRQFILSSKKLLLSDSGFYLCAWRTGSGGYTFGSGTRLTVV.